This TCR beta chain was identified during a study of T cells in localized non-small cell lung cancer. From germline, CDR1 is SGHNT and CDR2 YENEEA. V was pared by 5 bases and J by 0 bases, with 15 bases between. The CDR3 has 16 amino acids. Study-wide points: When the top 100 tumor clones were examined, a median around 61 of them also appeared in the adjacent lung, which was paired and uninvolved. A raised T cell density in blood coincided with lengthier overall survival. Because sequencing included only one region (of the tumor), heterogeneity remains possible. Exceeding tumor, uninvolved adjacent lung had the highest T cell clonality.

Some clones are missing from TCRdb's copy, which holds only in-frame ones; the method was immunoSEQ multiplex PCR. The data contain thousands of clones, around 20% of them singletons. For this clone: Its antigen is currently unknown.

The receptor's source is a female donor over 55 with stage I lung adenocarcinoma. This specimen was lung tumor tissue, taken before any cancer treatment. The chain joins TRBV11-3 to TRBJ2-3, with D maybe TRBD2 (6 bases). The CDR3 loop is CASSGGIISSTDTQYF. The CDR3 DNA follows: TGTGCCAGCAGCGGGGGGATCATCTCTAGCACAGATACGCAGTATTTT.